This T cell receptor (beta chain) stems from a study of Graves' ophthalmopathy and Graves' hyperthyroidism. Unmatched junction bases numbered 6, after V lost 3 bases and J lost 6 bases. Germline V gene lookup returns CDR1 MGHDK and CDR2 SYGVNS. The CDR3 sequence is 15 residues long. The study amplified TCR beta CDR3 regions using RNA transcripts. HTBI-primed first-round RT-PCR preceded second-round multiplex PCR. TCRdb called the multiplex PCR reads again in MiXCR, with one record for every CDR3 protein. The sample carries roughly 600,000 distinct CDR3 sequences, about 40% recorded once. The sequenced sample consisted of peripheral blood or thyroid tissue (not recorded which). The sequence was collected from an adult man with Graves' hyperthyroidism. V usage is TRBV25-1 and J usage is TRBJ1-4; the match to TRBD1 covers 8 bases. CDR3 sequence (DNA): TGTGCCAGCAGTGATTCGACAGGGGAATATGAAAAACTGTTTTTT. Translating it yields CASSDSTGEYEKLFF. The whole variable domain, remainder taken from reference TRBV25-1 and TRBJ1-4, is EADIYQTPRYLVIGTGKKITLECSQTMGHDKMYWYQQDPGMELHLIHYSYGVNSTEKGDLSSESTVSRIRTEHFPLTLESARPSHTSQYLCASSDSTGEYEKLFFGSGTQLSVL.